The rows below give T cell receptor beta chains drawn from one sample of a study of CD8 T cells in Susac syndrome. MiXCR was run by TCRdb on the immunoSEQ multiplex PCR reads, yielding one entry per CDR3 protein. The sample carries just over 300,000 distinct CDR3 sequences, 92% recorded once. Sample: CD4+ T cells from PBMCs. These receptors were collected from a human donor with multiple sclerosis. Both conserved end residues are part of each CDR3. Each record gives: D gene, clone size, V gene, J gene, CDR3 DNA, CDR3 protein. A D gene is named only where the DNA matches it firmly. Clone sizes are given selectively: once, few, many, or a class where the clone is expanded.

.	.	TRBV27	TRBJ1-4	TGTGCCAGCAGGAGGGGGATGGGCCTTAATGAAAAACTGTTTTTT	CASRRGMGLNEKLFF
.	.	TRBV20-1	TRBJ1-5	TGCAGTGCTCGACAAGGGGTTCAGCCCCAGCATTTT	CSARQGVQPQHF
TRBD1	.	TRBV2	TRBJ2-7	TGTGCCAGCAGTGAGGGACAGCCCTACGAGCAGTACTTC	CASSEGQPYEQYF
.	.	TRBV30	TRBJ1-2	TGTGCCTTCATTGGGGGGGCGACTTTCTATGGCTACACCTTC	CAFIGGATFYGYTF
.	.	TRBV6-2/TRBV6-3	TRBJ2-1	TGTGCCAGCAGTCCGCCCGTTTCACCCATTGACAATGAGCAGTTCTTC	CASSPPVSPIDNEQFF
.	.	TRBV12-3/TRBV12-4	TRBJ1-6	TGTGCCAGCAGGTTGACAGGTGCGAATTCACCCCTCCACTTT	CASRLTGANSPLHF
TRBD2	once	TRBV5-4	TRBJ2-7	TGTGCCAGCAGCTTGTTTAGCGGGAGTTCCTACGAGCAGTACTTC	CASSLFSGSSYEQYF
.	few	TRBV18	TRBJ2-7	TGTGCCAGCTCACCACTAGAGGGGACCTACGAGCAGTACTTC	CASSPLEGTYEQYF
.	.	TRBV7-3	TRBJ2-2	TGTGCCAGCAGCTCTCCCCCCGCCGGGGAGCTGTTTTTT	CASSSPPAGELFF
.	.	TRBV4-2	TRBJ2-5	TGTGCCAGCAGCCAAGATTATCCGGGAGCTGGAGAGACCCAGTACTTC	CASSQDYPGAGETQYF
.	few	TRBV30	TRBJ1-1	TGTGCCTGGAGTGTAGAACTCAACACTGAAGCTTTCTTT	CAWSVELNTEAFF
.	once	TRBV19	TRBJ1-5	TGTGCCAGTAGCGTCAGCAATCAGCCCCAGCATTTT	CASSVSNQPQHF
TRBD2	.	TRBV11-2	TRBJ2-5	TGTGCCAGCAGGTCGGGACTAGTAGAGACCCAGTACTTC	CASRSGLVETQYF
.	.	TRBV2	TRBJ2-5	TGTGCCAGCAGGCAGGAAGAGACCCAGTACTTC	CASRQEETQYF
.	once	TRBV18	TRBJ1-4	TGTGCCAGCTCACCTTCTGGATCAACTAATGAAAAACTGTTTTTT	CASSPSGSTNEKLFF
.	few	TRBV7-9	TRBJ1-1	TGTGCCAGCAGCTCTTACACTGAAGCTTTCTTT	CASSSYTEAFF
TRBD1	.	TRBV14	TRBJ2-5	TGTGCCAGCAGCCATAGACGACAGGGTCTCGGAGAGACCCAGTACTTC	CASSHRRQGLGETQYF
.	few	TRBV7-9	TRBJ1-1	TGTGCCAGCAGCTTAGAGATGAACACTGAAGCTTTCTTT	CASSLEMNTEAFF
.	.	TRBV18	TRBJ1-1	TGTGCCAGCTCACCAAAGCGGTTGAACACTGAAGCTTTCTTT	CASSPKRLNTEAFF
.	.	TRBV12-5	TRBJ2-5	TGTGCTAGTGGCAGCGACAGCCGCCAAGAGACCCAGTACTTC	CASGSDSRQETQYF
.	once	TRBV7-9	TRBJ1-4	TGTGCCAGCAGCTTAAGGGTTCTGTTTAATGAAAAACTGTTTTTT	CASSLRVLFNEKLFF
TRBD1	.	TRBV29-1	TRBJ1-2	TGCAGCGTGGGACAGGCTGGGAACTATGGCTACACCTTC	CSVGQAGNYGYTF
TRBD1	.	TRBV19	TRBJ1-3	TGTGCCAGTAGTCGCGACCGGGACAGGGGGCGATCTGGAAACACCATATATTTT	CASSRDRDRGRSGNTIYF
.	.	TRBV7-7	TRBJ1-5	TGTGCTAGCAGCTTATTGATCCTCTCCAGGGATTACAATCAGCCCCAGCATTTT	CASSLLILSRDYNQPQHF
TRBD1	.	TRBV3-1	TRBJ1-2	TGTGCCAGCAGCCTGTCCCAGGGGGCCTATGGCTACACCTTC	CASSLSQGAYGYTF
.	.	TRBV12-3/TRBV12-4	TRBJ2-7	TGTGCCAGCAGTCAACTCCTCCGACCTCCCTACGAGCAGTACTTC	CASSQLLRPPYEQYF
.	.	TRBV5-1	TRBJ1-5	TGCGCCAGCAGCCCTGGGCCCAGGGGCAATCAGCCCCAGCATTTT	CASSPGPRGNQPQHF
TRBD1	.	TRBV29-1	TRBJ1-1	TGCAGCGTTAAACAGGGGAGGACCACTGAAGCTTTCTTT	CSVKQGRTTEAFF
TRBD2	once	TRBV9	TRBJ2-3	TGTGCCAGCAGCGTAGGTCAGCGAACTAGCGGGAGAGATACGCAGTATTTT	CASSVGQRTSGRDTQYF
TRBD1	.	TRBV19	TRBJ1-2	TGTGCCAGTAGTCCCTGGACAGGGAGAGGCTATGGCTACACCTTC	CASSPWTGRGYGYTF
TRBD2	few	TRBV7-7	TRBJ2-1	TGTGCTAGCAGCCGGGGACTAGCGGGAGAAAATGAGCAGTTCTTC	CASSRGLAGENEQFF
.	once	TRBV6-2/TRBV6-3	TRBJ2-1	TGTGCCAGCAGTTACCCGTCCAGCGGAAACTCCTACAATGAGCAGTTCTTC	CASSYPSSGNSYNEQFF
TRBD2	.	TRBV6-1	TRBJ2-2	TGTGCCAGCAGTCTATCTACTAGCGGTAGGGGGGAGCTGTTTTTT	CASSLSTSGRGELFF
.	.	TRBV29-1	TRBJ1-1	TGCAGCGTTGCGAACGACCCGAACACTGAAGCTTTCTTT	CSVANDPNTEAFF
.	once	TRBV30	TRBJ2-3	TGTGCCTGGACCGGGGGCCCCAGCCCCACAGATACGCAGTATTTT	CAWTGGPSPTDTQYF
.	.	TRBV28	TRBJ2-5	TGTGCCAGCTCCCGGTTGGTGGAGACCCAGTACTTC	CASSRLVETQYF
.	.	TRBV29-1	TRBJ2-3	TGCAGCGTTGAAGGGACTAGCACAGATACGCAGTATTTT	CSVEGTSTDTQYF
TRBD2	.	TRBV12-3/TRBV12-4	TRBJ2-1	TGTGCCAGCACCGGGACTAGCGGGAGTGAGCAGTTCTTC	CASTGTSGSEQFF
TRBD1	.	TRBV25-1	TRBJ2-7	TGTGCCAGCAGTGCACTCGGGACAGGAGTCTACGAGCAGTACTTC	CASSALGTGVYEQYF
.	.	TRBV30	TRBJ1-2	TGTGCCTGGAGTCCTTCTGAGAGACCGTATGGCTACACCTTC	CAWSPSERPYGYTF
.	.	TRBV14	TRBJ2-1	TGTGCCAGCAGCCAAGGCAGGGCCCCTTACAATGAGCAGTTCTTC	CASSQGRAPYNEQFF
.	.	TRBV30	TRBJ1-2	TGTGCCTGGAGTTCAGGGACCGTCTATGGCTACACCTTC	CAWSSGTVYGYTF
.	.	TRBV29-1	TRBJ2-7	TGCAGCGTCACCGGGAACTACGAGCAGTACTTC	CSVTGNYEQYF
.	.	TRBV4-3	TRBJ1-6	TGCGCCAGCAGCCAAGGGTGGGGTAATTCACCCCTCCACTTT	CASSQGWGNSPLHF
TRBD2	once	TRBV19	TRBJ2-4	TGTGCCAGTAGCGTAGCGGGATCAAACATTCAGTACTTC	CASSVAGSNIQYF
TRBD1	.	TRBV25-1	TRBJ1-2	TGTGCCAGCAGTGAATATGGGGGACAGGGAATGGGTGGCTACACCTTC	CASSEYGGQGMGGYTF
.	.	TRBV29-1	TRBJ2-3	TGCAGCGTTGAAGGGACCCTAGGCAGGGTGGCAGATACGCAGTATTTT	CSVEGTLGRVADTQYF
.	.	TRBV30	TRBJ1-6	TGTGCCTGGAGTGACCAGTCAAATAATTCACCCCTCCACTTT	CAWSDQSNNSPLHF
.	.	TRBV19	TRBJ2-4	TGTGCCAGTAGGTCGGCCAAAAACATTCAGTACTTC	CASRSAKNIQYF
.	once	TRBV19	TRBJ2-7	TGTGCCAGTAGTTACCGGGACTCGTCCTACGAGCAGTACTTC	CASSYRDSSYEQYF
.	.	TRBV4-2	TRBJ1-2	TGTGCCAGCAGCCAAGGCGGACAGCCGACAGTCAGCTATGGCTACACCTTC	CASSQGGQPTVSYGYTF
TRBD1	.	TRBV7-2	TRBJ1-2	TGTGCCAGCAGCTCGTTCCCGGGACAGGGGGGTGGCTACACCTTC	CASSSFPGQGGGYTF
TRBD2	.	TRBV7-8	TRBJ2-1	TGTGCCAGCAGCCCACGGGGGGGACTAGCGACTCGTGAGCAGTTCTTC	CASSPRGGLATREQFF
.	.	TRBV25-1	TRBJ1-3	TGTGCCAGCAGGGACGCCCATTACTCTGGAAACACCATATATTTT	CASRDAHYSGNTIYF